Below, 26 T cell receptor beta chains from the same sample are listed, as sequenced in a study of OX40 agonist ivuxolimab in advanced cancers. The library came from the immunoSEQ multiplex PCR assay. TCRdb carries this immuneACCESS record with in-frame sequences only. Its versions omit some clonotypes, under half of them owing to an unresolved V gene in the studies checked, with the rest unexplained. This sample holds about 55,000 clones; approximately 83% were observed only once. The ten top clones hold more than 9.5% of the sample. Sequencing was performed on CD4+ or CD8+ T cells sorted from blood, taken in a trial of the OX40 agonist ivuxolimab. The receptors shown here come from an adult with an advanced solid tumor such as melanoma, head and neck, liver or kidney cancer.

The CDR3 reads CASSEVPRDGHGYTF. The CDR3 bases are TGTGCCAGCAGTGAAGTGCCACGGGACGGTCATGGCTACACCTTC. This sequence joins TRBV6-1 and TRBJ1-2, with D possibly matching TRBD1 (5 bases). This CDR3 is 15 amino acids long. Trimming stripped 1 base from V and 6 bases from J, with 15 bases between. Germline CDR1 is MNHNS and CDR2 is SASEGT.

The chain uses TRBV4-1 and TRBJ1-1; D ambiguous. The CDR3 is 15 amino acids. V gave up 0 bases and J gave up 2 bases, with 10 bases separating them. Germline CDR1 MGHRA, CDR2 YSYEKL. The CDR3 region is CASSQDVTSNTEAFF. Here the CDR3 DNA reads TGCGCCAGCAGCCAAGATGTGACATCCAACACTGAAGCTTTCTTT.

The V gene is TRBV6-5, the J gene TRBJ2-7, with 7 bases aligning to TRBD1. The CDR3 is 14 residues long. V trimming: 6 bases; J trimming: 5 bases; junction bases outside the gene matches: 10. Germline V gives CDR1 MNHEY, CDR2 SVGAGI. As DNA, the CDR3 is TGTGCCAGCAGCCCCCACAGGGGATCTAACGAGCAGTACTTC. It is translated as CASSPHRGSNEQYF.

The V gene is TRBV9, the J gene TRBJ2-3; no firm D call. Germline V gene lookup returns CDR1 SGDLS and CDR2 YYNGEE. The CDR3 runs to 13 residues. The chain's CDR3 is CVQAATSTDTQYF. CDR3 DNA: TGTGTCCAGGCTGCAACTAGCACAGATACGCAGTATTTT.

CDR3 nucleotide sequence: TGCGCCAGCAGCCTTCGACTAGTTCAAGAGACCCAGTACTTC. As protein: CASSLRLVQETQYF. V usage is TRBV4-1 and J usage is TRBJ2-5; a weak D match, TRBD2 (6 bases). CDR3 length equals 14 residues. V lost 4 bases to trimming and J lost 2 bases, with 11 bases between them. CDR1 is MGHRA and CDR2 is YSYEKL in the germline V gene.

The gene calls are TRBV6-6 and TRBJ2-5; tentatively, D is TRBD1 or TRBD2 (5 bases each). V lost 2 bases, J lost 4 bases, and 14 bases lay in between. CDR1 and CDR2 from the germline V gene are MNHNY and SVGAGI (reference sequence). This CDR3 is 15 amino acids long. The CDR3, as DNA: TGTGCCAGCAGTTACGGGGGATGGAACAGAGAGACCCAGTACTTC. Translated: CASSYGGWNRETQYF.

The genes are TRBV21-1 and TRBJ2-5; the D segment call TRBD1 is taken from the table without a DNA check. TRBV21-1 is a listed pseudogene. The length of the CDR3 is 12 residues. The CDR3 nucleotides read TGTGCCAGCGCATGTCAGAAAGAGACCCAGTACTTC. Encoded protein: CASACQKETQYF.

The chain combines TRBV7-9 with TRBJ2-7, with D possibly TRBD2 on 5 matching bases. Germline lookup yields CDR1 SEHNR and CDR2 FQNEAQ (reference sequence). The CDR3 extends over 13 amino acids. V dropped 4 bases and J dropped 3 bases, with 10 bases sitting between them. In DNA form, the CDR3 reads TGTGCCAGCAGCTCGGGGATCGTCTACGAGCAGTACTTC. This translates into CASSSGIVYEQYF. Filled out from reference TRBV7-9 and TRBJ2-7, the complete variable domain reads DTGVSQNPRHKITKRGQNVTFRCDPISEHNRLYWYRQTLGQGPEFLTYFQNEAQLEKSRLLSDRFSAERPKGSFSTLEIQRTEQGDSAMYLCASSSGIVYEQYFGPGTRLTVT.

This sequence joins TRBV27 and TRBJ1-5, with D perhaps TRBD1 (6 bases). Trimming took 3 bases from V and 2 from J, leaving 23 bases between them. This CDR3 is 19 amino acids long. Germline CDR1 MNHEY, CDR2 SMNVEV (reference sequence). The CDR3 nucleotides are TGTGCCAGCAGTTTGGACCCCTTGGGCAGGGGCGTAGGCAATCAGCCCCAGCATTTT. It codes for CASSLDPLGRGVGNQPQHF.

In this sample, this clone turned up once. The chain carries TRBV6-5 and TRBJ1-4, with unresolved D. The germline V gene has CDR1 MNHEY and CDR2 SVGAGI. V was shortened by 2 bases and J by 5 bases, with 9 bases between the two germline ends. This CDR3 comprises 14 residues. The CDR3 DNA follows: TGTGCCAGCAGTTACGGGCAGTGGAATGAAAAACTGTTTTTT. It translates to CASSYGQWNEKLFF.

The chain is built from TRBV5-6 and TRBJ2-7; TRBD1 is a possible D gene (5 bases). Germline values: CDR1 SGHDT, CDR2 YYEEEE. The ends were cut back, 2 bases at V and 4 bases at J, with 13 bases in the middle. The CDR3 runs 14 residues. The CDR3 protein is CASSFSGAPYEQYF. The CDR3 DNA reads as TGTGCCAGCAGCTTTAGTGGGGCGCCATACGAGCAGTACTTC.

The V and J genes are TRBV13 and TRBJ2-7, with 7 bases lining up with TRBD1. The CDR3 consists of 13 residues. Germline assignment: CDR1 PRHDT and CDR2 FYEKMQ (reference sequence). Trimming at V came to 5 bases and at J to 2 bases, leaving 3 bases not matched to a gene. CDR3 amino acids: CASSRDSAYEQYF. CDR3 nucleotides: TGTGCCAGCAGCCGGGACAGCGCCTACGAGCAGTACTTC. Full variable domain (remainder filled in from reference TRBV13 and TRBJ2-7): AAGVIQSPRHLIKEKRETATLKCYPIPRHDTVYWYQQGPGQDPQFLISFYEKMQSDKGSIPDRFSAQQFSDYHSELNMSSLELGDSALYFCASSRDSAYEQYFGPGTRLTVT.

The V call is TRBV9, the J call TRBJ2-1, with TRBD2 identical over 9 bases. Germline CDR1 is SGDLS and CDR2 is YYNGEE. J was trimmed by 4 bases and V by 0 bases; bases with no gene match: 8. The CDR3 is 17 amino acids. CDR3: CASSVGGGAEEYNEQFF. The CDR3 DNA follows: TGTGCCAGCAGCGTAGGCGGGGGGGCTGAAGAGTACAATGAGCAGTTCTTC.

The chain combines TRBV5-1 with TRBJ2-7; 11 bases are shared with TRBD1. This CDR3 comprises 15 residues. The trim removed 0 bases at V and 4 bases at J, leaving 3 bases unmatched. Germline CDR1 reads SGHRS; CDR2 reads YFSETQ. CDR3 nucleotide sequence: TGCGCCAGCAGCTTGGTCGGGGACAGGGGGTACGAGCAGTACTTC. It translates to CASSLVGDRGYEQYF. Variable domain in full (rest from reference TRBV5-1 and TRBJ2-7): KAGVTQTPRYLIKTRGQQVTLSCSPISGHRSVSWYQQTPGQGLQFLFEYFSETQRNKGNFPGRFSGRQFSNSRSEMNVSTLELGDSALYLCASSLVGDRGYEQYFGPGTRLTVT.

The chain is built from TRBV2 and TRBJ2-7; D remains unclear. Germline V gene lookup returns CDR1 SNHLY and CDR2 FYNNEI. V lost 6 bases to trimming and J lost 0 bases, with 6 bases between them. The CDR3 spans 12 residues. CDR3 DNA sequence: TGTGCCAGCAGGTTCAGCTCCTACGAGCAGTACTTC. Translation gives CASRFSSYEQYF.

A single count supports this clone. This chain joins TRBV15 and TRBJ2-7, with D perhaps matching TRBD1 (6 bases). Trimming took 3 bases from V and 6 from J, leaving 18 bases between them. The length of the CDR3 is 15 residues. Germline V CDR1 and CDR2: LNHNV, YYDKDF (reference sequence). CDR3 nucleotide sequence: TGTGCCACCAGCAGGAGTAGTGGGGGCCCGGTCGAGCAGTACTTC. Translated, it gives CATSRSSGGPVEQYF.

In DNA, the CDR3 is TGTGCCAGCAGCTTGGTACCGGGGAGCTCCTACGAGCAGTACTTC. Its translation: CASSLVPGSSYEQYF. This chain connects TRBV5-4 to TRBJ2-7, with D possibly matching TRBD2 (5 bases). Germline V gene sequence: CDR1 SGHNT, CDR2 YYREEE (reference sequence). Trimming took 0 bases from V and 0 from J, leaving 10 bases between them. The CDR3 spans 15 residues.

The chain is built from TRBV7-9 and TRBJ2-7; 10 positions match TRBD1. The V and J ends lost 5 bases and 4 bases, in that order; junction bases with no gene match: 5. The germline gives CDR1 SEHNR, CDR2 FQNEAQ (reference sequence). This CDR3 spans 14 amino acids. The CDR3 here is CASSTGTGDYEQYF. The CDR3 nucleotides are TGTGCCAGCAGCACCGGGACAGGGGATTACGAGCAGTACTTC.

The chain couples TRBV5-6 to TRBJ2-7; 9 nucleotides align to TRBD1. Unmatched junction bases numbered 7, after V lost 3 bases and J lost 6 bases. This CDR3 has 14 amino acids. Germline CDR1 reads SGHDT; CDR2 reads YYEEEE. The CDR3 loop is CASSSGTGISEQYF. The CDR3 DNA follows: TGTGCCAGCAGCTCCGGGACAGGGATTTCCGAGCAGTACTTC.

The chain is built from TRBV9 and TRBJ2-7, with TRBD2 as a possible D gene (5 bases). Germline V CDR1 and CDR2: SGDLS, YYNGEE. V lost 3 bases, J lost 3 bases, and 13 bases lay in between. CDR3 size: 14 residues. The DNA of the CDR3 is TGTGCCAGCAGCGCCGGGATTCAGAGCTACGAGCAGTACTTC. It yields the protein CASSAGIQSYEQYF.

The chain joins TRBV27 to TRBJ2-2; D assignment may be TRBD1 or TRBD2 (5 bases each). Trimming removed 6 bases from V and 1 base from J, with 12 bases in between. The CDR3 consists of 15 residues. Germline CDR1 and CDR2: MNHEY and SMNVEV (reference sequence). The CDR3 DNA sequence: TGTGCCAGCAGCTGGGACCTACAGAACACCGGGGAGCTGTTTTTT. Translation gives CASSWDLQNTGELFF.

A few counts support this clone. V and J are TRBV9 and TRBJ2-5; a weak D match, TRBD1 (6 bases). The CDR3 loop spans 16 amino acids. V was trimmed by 4 bases and J by 1 base, leaving 17 bases between them. Germline values: CDR1 SGDLS, CDR2 YYNGEE. The CDR3 protein is CASSPGQTTAQETQYF. The CDR3 region has the DNA TGTGCCAGCAGCCCAGGACAGACAACCGCCCAAGAGACCCAGTACTTC. Based on the CDR3 plus reference TRBV9 and TRBJ2-5, the full variable domain is DSGVTQTPKHLITATGQRVTLRCSPRSGDLSVYWYQQSLDQGLQFLIQYYNGEERAKGNILERFSAQQFPDLHSELNLSSLELGDSALYFCASSPGQTTAQETQYFGPGTRLLVL.

V and J are TRBV2 and TRBJ1-5; no firm D call. V was shortened by 5 bases and J by 2 bases, with 10 bases between the two germline ends. The CDR3 loop spans 14 amino acids. The V gene's germline CDR1 is SNHLY and CDR2 FYNNEI. CDR3 sequence (DNA): TGTGCCAGCAGTAGGGCCGAACGCAATCAGCCCCAGCATTTT. Encoded protein: CASSRAERNQPQHF.

The rearrangement joins TRBV27 to TRBJ1-1; possibly TRBD1 for D (6 bases). The CDR3 spans 15 residues. Germline assignment: CDR1 MNHEY and CDR2 SMNVEV (reference sequence). The ends were cut back, 4 bases at V and 2 bases at J, with 14 bases in the middle. CDR3 amino acids: CASSSHWTDNTEAFF. The CDR3 DNA sequence: TGTGCCAGCAGTTCGCACTGGACAGATAACACTGAAGCTTTCTTT.

The genes are TRBV27 and TRBJ1-5; 8 bases match TRBD1. V lost 5 bases and J lost 7; bases outside the gene matches: 1. The CDR3 has 12 amino acids. Germline V gene data show CDR1 as MNHEY and CDR2 as SMNVEV (reference sequence). CDR3 sequence reads: CASSTGGQPQHF. The CDR3 DNA sequence: TGTGCCAGCAGTACAGGGGGGCAGCCCCAGCATTTT.

The chain has TRBV7-9 and TRBJ2-7; D call uncertain. The ends were cut back, 3 bases at V and 1 base at J, with 19 bases in the middle. Per germline, CDR1 SEHNR and CDR2 FQNEAQ (reference sequence). The CDR3 totals 17 residues. In DNA form, the CDR3 reads TGTGCCAGCAGCTTTCCGATCTCCCAAACCCAATCCTACGAGCAGTACTTC. This encodes CASSFPISQTQSYEQYF.